These T cell receptor beta chains were read from a single sample in a study. TCRdb re-called the 5' RACE reads with MiXCR, one entry per CDR3 protein. The sample has roughly 57,000 distinct CDR3 sequences; under 25% are singletons. Material: tumor-infiltrating Tregs sorted from the breast tumor. The source is a female donor with breast cancer. Both conserved end residues are part of each CDR3. A D gene is named only where the DNA matches it firmly. Clone size is stated in some rows and not others, as once, few, many or a class when expanded.

>NA|TRBD2|TRBJ2-3|TRBV29-1
CSVLDSGSGDTQYF
TGCAGCGTCCTTGATAGCGGGAGTGGAGATACGCAGTATTTT
>NA|TRBD2|TRBJ2-7|TRBV6-1
CASNRLAASYEQYF
TGTGCCAGCAACAGACTAGCGGCATCCTACGAGCAGTACTTC
>NA|NA|TRBJ1-2|TRBV11-2
CASSLGAGGRYTF
TGTGCCAGCAGCTTAGGTGCGGGCGGCCGCTACACCTTC
>NA|TRBD1|TRBJ1-5|TRBV10-3
CAISEGQVYQPQHF
TGTGCCATCAGTGAAGGACAGGTTTATCAGCCCCAGCATTTT
>NA|NA|TRBJ2-3|TRBV28
CASSFSRGQGGGTDTQSF
TGTGCCAGCAGTTTCTCGAGGGGGCAGGGGGGAGGCACAGATACGCAGTCTTTT
>NA|NA|TRBJ2-3|TRBV4-1
CASSQGWVGRNTQYF
TGCGCCAGCAGCCAAGGGTGGGTGGGGCGGAATACGCAGTATTTT
>few|TRBD1|TRBJ1-5|TRBV28
CASSSPGQGADQPQHF
TGTGCCAGCAGTTCCCCGGGACAGGGGGCGGATCAGCCCCAGCATTTT
>NA|NA|TRBJ1-1|TRBV5-1
CASRPREGGVANTEAFF
TGCGCCAGCAGACCGCGAGAGGGTGGAGTAGCCAACACTGAAGCTTTCTTT
>few|NA|TRBJ2-3|TRBV7-9
CASSFKDTQYF
TGTGCCAGCAGCTTTAAAGATACGCAGTATTTT
>NA|TRBD1|TRBJ1-1|TRBV5-1
CASSLTTGTLNTEAFF
TGCGCCAGCAGTTTGACGACAGGGACCTTGAACACTGAAGCTTTCTTT
>NA|NA|TRBJ1-2|TRBV7-9
CASSSRDRPNYGYTF
TGTGCCAGCAGCTCGCGAGACAGGCCCAACTATGGCTACACCTTC
>few|TRBD1|TRBJ1-6|TRBV3-1
CASSQRDRTNSPLHF
TGTGCCAGCAGCCAACGGGACAGGACTAATTCACCCCTCCACTTT
>many|TRBD1|TRBJ2-7|TRBV28
CASSQGTANEQYF
TGTGCCAGCAGTCAAGGGACAGCGAACGAGCAGTACTTC
>medium-sized|NA|TRBJ2-1|TRBV6-5
CASSPGFNTYNEQFF
TGTGCCAGCAGTCCCGGATTTAATACGTACAATGAGCAGTTCTTC
>few|TRBD2|TRBJ2-2|TRBV6-1
CASSPSGQTTASGRVAGELFF
TGTGCCAGCAGTCCGAGTGGACAGACCACAGCTAGCGGGAGGGTAGCCGGGGAGCTGTTTTTT
>few|NA|TRBJ1-2|TRBV7-8
CASSLEAVTNYGYTF
TGTGCCAGCAGCTTAGAGGCAGTCACTAACTATGGCTACACCTTC
>few|NA|TRBJ2-5|TRBV5-1
CASSSTRDKETQYF
TGCGCCAGCAGCTCAACCCGGGACAAGGAGACCCAGTACTTC
>NA|NA|TRBJ1-6|TRBV5-1
CASSPTGTFSPLHF
TGCGCCAGCAGCCCCACAGGGACGTTTTCACCCCTCCACTTT
>few|NA|TRBJ2-3|TRBV11-2
CASSSGLGNTQYF
TGTGCCAGCAGCTCTGGGCTGGGGAATACGCAGTATTTT
>NA|TRBD1|TRBJ2-1|TRBV15
CATSRDRARGRANEQFF
TGTGCCACCAGCAGAGATAGGGCAAGGGGGCGGGCCAATGAGCAGTTCTTC
>NA|NA|TRBJ2-1|TRBV7-2
CASSPTMGEQFF
TGTGCCAGCAGCCCAACTATGGGCGAGCAGTTCTTC
>many|TRBD1|TRBJ2-3|TRBV11-2
CASSLTGAITDTQYF
TGTGCCAGCAGCTTAACAGGGGCGATCACAGATACGCAGTATTTT